This record looks at one T cell receptor beta chain sequence and its context. These data originate in a study of T cell responses to AZD1222 COVID-19 vaccine. Clones were read by immunoSEQ multiplex PCR, and TCRdb kept only the in-frame ones, dropping some. Here the sample spans more than 95,000 clones, roughly 91% being singletons. V was cut by 2 bases and J by 4 bases, with 18 bases left in between. CDR1 is SGDLS, CDR2 YYNGEE, per germline. The CDR3 extends over 17 amino acids. This receptor was taken from an adult in good health. The material was peripheral blood, obtained on day 0 of AZD1222 vaccination. This chain connects TRBV9 to TRBJ2-2, with D possibly being TRBD1 or TRBD2 (5 bases each). CDR3 sequence reads: CASSVHPRGAGTGELFF. The CDR3 nucleotides read TGTGCCAGCAGCGTTCACCCCCGGGGCGCGGGCACCGGGGAGCTGTTTTTT.